A single sample is the source of the 13 T cell receptor beta chains below, sequenced in a study of blood T cells in healthy people across ages. The use of a sample-barcoded 5' primer and a J-beta primer mix characterized a second PCR of roughly 7 to 11 cycles. TCRdb reprocessed the 5' RACE reads with MiXCR, giving one entry per CDR3 protein. The profile covers about 970,000 distinct CDR3 sequences, with about 51% appearing a single time and about a fifth taken by the ten largest. Sequencing was carried out using blood. Receptor source: a woman aged 55-75 years in good health.

This chain connects TRBV5-1 to TRBJ2-7; D gene unclear. The germline gives CDR1 SGHRS, CDR2 YFSETQ. CDR3 length equals 11 residues. The V gene lost 4 bases and the J gene lost 6 bases, with 8 bases spanning the gap. As DNA, the CDR3 is TGCGCCAGCAGCGGCTCTCTCGAGCAGTACTTC. It specifies CASSGSLEQYF.

The chain is built from TRBV18 and TRBJ2-4, with D possibly being TRBD1 (6 bases). The CDR3 loop spans 14 amino acids. Germline CDR1 and CDR2: KGHSH and LQKENI. V shed 3 bases and J shed 10 bases, with 16 bases lying between them. In DNA form, the CDR3 reads TGTGCCAGCTCACCGGGACAACCGGGCACTATTCAGTACTTC. Residues: CASSPGQPGTIQYF. Filled out from reference TRBV18 and TRBJ2-4, the complete variable domain reads NAGVMQNPRHLVRRRGQEARLRCSPMKGHSHVYWYRQLPEEGLKFMVYLQKENIIDESGMPKERFSAEFPKEGPSILRIQQVVRGDSAAYFCASSPGQPGTIQYFGAGTRLSVL.

V is TRBV20-1 and J is TRBJ2-7; 8 bases match TRBD2. The J call may be mistaken, given a closer DNA end match to TRBJ2-5. The CDR3 runs 16 residues. Looked up from germline, CDR1 is DFQATT and CDR2 is SNEGSKA (reference sequence). CDR3 sequence (DNA): TGCAGTGCTAGAGATCGGTCACTAGCGGATTTAGGGACCCAGTACTTC. This gives the protein CSARDRSLADLGTQYF.

V and J are TRBV6-6 and TRBJ2-1, with TRBD1 matching 7 bases. The ends lost 6 bases at V and 4 bases at J; junction bases unmatched: 9. Germline V lookup: CDR1 MNHNY, CDR2 SVGAGI (reference sequence). The CDR3 length is 15 residues. The CDR3 is CASSLTGNDYNEQFF. CDR3 coding DNA: TGTGCCAGCAGCCTGACAGGGAACGATTACAATGAGCAGTTCTTC.

The chain uses TRBV6-1 and TRBJ2-3; tentatively, D is TRBD1 (5 bases). Germline V lookup: CDR1 MNHNS, CDR2 SASEGT. The CDR3 totals 17 residues. V dropped 5 bases and J dropped 0 bases, with 18 bases sitting between them. The CDR3 here is CASSPYPLTASTDTQYF. The CDR3 DNA sequence: TGTGCCAGCAGTCCTTACCCACTGACAGCTAGCACAGATACGCAGTATTTT.

The V and J genes are TRBV25-1 and TRBJ2-5, with 10 bases identical to TRBD1. The V gene's germline CDR1 is MGHDK and CDR2 SYGVNS. The CDR3 is 16 amino acids. Losses at the gene ends were 4 bases for V and 11 bases for J; bases not matched to a gene: 16. CDR3 coding DNA: TGTGCCAGCAGTGGATACCGGGACAGGGGATTCAATGAGCAGTACTTC. Amino acid sequence: CASSGYRDRGFNEQYF.

This chain joins TRBV7-8 and TRBJ2-7; D is uncertain. Trimming removed 3 bases from V and 2 bases from J, with 8 bases in between. The CDR3 has 13 residues. Germline loops: CDR1 SGHVS, CDR2 FQNEAQ. The CDR3 nucleotides are TGTGCCAGCAGCTTCCTCGCCACCTACGAGCAGTACTTC. This encodes CASSFLATYEQYF. Drawing the rest from reference TRBV7-8 and TRBJ2-7, the complete variable domain is GAGVSQSPRYKVAKRGQDVALRCDPISGHVSLFWYQQALGQGPEFLTYFQNEAQLDKSGLPSDRFFAERPEGSVSTLKIQRTQQEDSAVYLCASSFLATYEQYFGPGTRLTVT.

This clonotype occurred a few times. This rearrangement joins TRBV6-6 to TRBJ2-7, with TRBD2 matching 7 bases. Germline CDR1 reads MNHNY; CDR2 reads SVGAGI (reference sequence). There are 15 residues in the CDR3. Trimming at V came to 0 bases and at J to 2 bases, leaving 4 bases not matched to a gene. CDR3 sequence reads: CASSYSASGTYEQYF. The CDR3 bases are TGTGCCAGCAGTTACTCGGCTAGCGGCACCTACGAGCAGTACTTC.

This chain uses TRBV10-3 with TRBJ2-2; D perhaps matches TRBD1 (5 bases). Trimming stripped 4 bases from V and 2 bases from J, with 14 bases between. The CDR3 has 16 residues. Germline loops: CDR1 ENHRY, CDR2 SYGVKD. The CDR3 DNA sequence: TGTGCCATCAGTGTGCTCGACAGCGTAAACACCGGGGAGCTGTTTTTT. Protein: CAISVLDSVNTGELFF.

The genes are TRBV28 and TRBJ2-7, with 8 positions matching TRBD2. The CDR3 length is 16 residues. Per germline, CDR1 MDHEN and CDR2 SYDVKM. The junction had 10 bases not matched to a gene; V was cut back by 1 base and J by 5 bases. The CDR3 DNA reads TGTGCCAGCAGTTTATCGGGCAGACTAGCGTGGAACGAGCAGTACTTC. Its translation is CASSLSGRLAWNEQYF. Drawing the rest from reference TRBV28 and TRBJ2-7, the complete variable domain is DVKVTQSSRYLVKRTGEKVFLECVQDMDHENMFWYRQDPGLGLRLIYFSYDVKMKEKGDIPEGYSVSREKKERFSLILESASTNQTSMYLCASSLSGRLAWNEQYFGPGTRLTVT.

The chain recombines TRBV24-1 with TRBJ2-2; no definite D call. The germline CDR1 and CDR2 sequences are KGHDR and SFDVKD. There are 15 residues in the CDR3. Trimming stripped 0 bases from V and 3 bases from J, with 7 bases between. In DNA form, the CDR3 reads TGTGCCACCAGTGATTTGCGGTCGGACACCGGGGAGCTGTTTTTT. It specifies CATSDLRSDTGELFF.

The rearrangement links TRBV12-3 or TRBV12-4 to TRBJ2-3, with D perhaps matching TRBD1 (6 bases). V was pared by 4 bases and J by 3 bases, with 11 bases between. The length of the CDR3 is 14 residues. CDR3 sequence: CASSSRGITDTQYF. The CDR3 DNA reads as TGTGCCAGCAGTTCAAGGGGGATAACAGATACGCAGTATTTT.

CDR3 protein: CASSETSLPYYEQYF. DNA of the CDR3: TGTGCCAGCAGCGAAACCTCCCTACCTTATTACGAGCAGTACTTC. The chain employs TRBV7-2 and TRBJ2-7, with D hard to call. The V gene's germline CDR1 is SGHTA and CDR2 FQGNSA. The CDR3 contains 15 residues. V was cut by 5 bases and J by 4 bases, with 18 bases left in between.